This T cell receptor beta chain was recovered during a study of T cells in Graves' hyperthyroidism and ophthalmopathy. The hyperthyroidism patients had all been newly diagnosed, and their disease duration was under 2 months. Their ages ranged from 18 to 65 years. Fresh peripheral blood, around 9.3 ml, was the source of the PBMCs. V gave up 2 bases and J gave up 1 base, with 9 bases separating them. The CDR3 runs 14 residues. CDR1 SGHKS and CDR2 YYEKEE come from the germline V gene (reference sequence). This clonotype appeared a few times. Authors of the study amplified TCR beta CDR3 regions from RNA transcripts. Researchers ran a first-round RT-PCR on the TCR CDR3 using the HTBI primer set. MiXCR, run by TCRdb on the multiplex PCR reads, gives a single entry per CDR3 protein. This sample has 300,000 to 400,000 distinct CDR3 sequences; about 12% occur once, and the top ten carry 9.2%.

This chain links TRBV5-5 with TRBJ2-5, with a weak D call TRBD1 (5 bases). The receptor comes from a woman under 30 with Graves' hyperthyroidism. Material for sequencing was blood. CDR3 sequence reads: CASSFPQGQETQYF. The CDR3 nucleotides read TGTGCCAGCAGCTTCCCGCAGGGCCAAGAGACCCAGTACTTC.